This TCR beta chain was sequenced during a study of blood T cell repertoires in COVID-19. Study in general: COVID-19 samples collected from the United States, Italy and Spain covered acute and convalescent phases.

CDR1 is SGHRS, CDR2 YFSETQ, per germline. V shed 4 bases, J shed 1 base, and the junction held 5 bases outside the gene matches. The CDR3 is 15 residues long. TCRdb keeps only in-frame clones here, not all; method: immunoSEQ multiplex PCR. The data show approximately 240,000 clones, around 80% seen once. This TCR was recovered from a human donor in a cohort sampled during active COVID-19. Material for sequencing was peripheral blood. The chain combines TRBV5-1 with TRBJ2-3; 8 bases align to TRBD1. The CDR3 protein is CASSPTGGGTDTQYF. CDR3 DNA: TGCGCCAGCAGCCCTACAGGGGGTGGCACAGATACGCAGTATTTT. Filled out from reference TRBV5-1 and TRBJ2-3, the complete variable domain reads KAGVTQTPRYLIKTRGQQVTLSCSPISGHRSVSWYQQTPGQGLQFLFEYFSETQRNKGNFPGRFSGRQFSNSRSEMNVSTLELGDSALYLCASSPTGGGTDTQYFGPGTRLTVL.